Sequencing of this T cell receptor (beta chain) was carried out in a study of T-cell memory formation after mild COVID-19. Study-level points and caveats: For contracting clones, CD4+ ones sat mainly in CM and EM, CD8+ in EMRA. Day 15 to 85 contracting clones showed balanced CD4/CD8; later expanders leaned CD4+. Some SARS-CoV-2-responding clones were already detected in memory before infection.

5'RACE primed at constant segments yielded TCR alpha and TCR beta cDNA libraries bearing sample barcodes and UMIs. TCRdb itself ran the 5' RACE reads through MiXCR, one entry per CDR3 protein. The table lists hundreds of thousands of distinct CDR3 sequences, more than 15% of them singletons, with about a fifth in the top ten. This clonotype was counted a few times. Its antigen is undetermined. Germline lookup yields CDR1 SGHNT and CDR2 YYREEE (reference sequence). There are 13 residues in the CDR3. With 7 bases removed from V and 4 bases from J, the gap between germline ends came to 14 bases. The receptor was isolated from a man aged 18 to 35 who had mild COVID-19 (a few samples of this study predate the infection). Cell type and time point are not known. The chain uses TRBV5-4 and TRBJ1-2; no reliable D call. What was sequenced was PBMCs or a T cell subset sorted from them (not recorded which). The CDR3 DNA reads as TGTGCCAGCGGCCTACTCGGGCTCTATGGCTACACCTTC. Translated, it gives CASGLLGLYGYTF.